The 17 T cell receptor beta chains below were found in one sample sequenced in a study of cytomegalovirus exposure and HLA in healthy donors. PCR involved 60 Vbeta and 13 Jbeta primers. Assay used: immunoSEQ multiplex PCR; TCRdb lists only in-frame clones, some missing. The data hold approximately 100,000 clones, with 75% observed a single time. Material for sequencing was PBMCs. The source is a male donor in good health and CMV-seropositive.

The gene calls are TRBV2 and TRBJ1-6; possibly TRBD1 for D (6 bases). Germline values: CDR1 SNHLY, CDR2 FYNNEI. Trimming stripped 7 bases from V and 6 bases from J, with 16 bases between. The CDR3 covers 15 residues. CDR3 residues: CASILRRGGNSPLHF. The CDR3 coding sequence is TGTGCCAGCATCCTGCGCAGGGGCGGTAATTCACCCCTCCACTTT.

The sample holds one count of this clone. The J gene is TRBJ2-1, the V gene TRBV6-6; D not certain. Trimming pared 6 bases from V and 9 bases from J, leaving 12 bases between. The CDR3 sequence is 12 residues long. In germline, CDR1 is MNHNY, CDR2 SVGAGI (reference sequence). Written as DNA, the CDR3 is TGTGCCAGCAGGTTGACGACTGGTGAGCAGTTCTTC. Its translation is CASRLTTGEQFF.

The V call is TRBV6-6, the J call TRBJ1-1; 8 nucleotides line up with TRBD1. With V trimmed by 10 bases and J by 3 bases, 7 bases remained unmatched. Germline assignment: CDR1 MNHNY and CDR2 SVGAGI (reference sequence). The CDR3 is made up of 13 amino acids. DNA for the CDR3: TGTGCCATTATGGACAGGGCGGACACTGAAGCTTTCTTT. Its translation is CAIMDRADTEAFF.

This clone was found once. The rearrangement uses TRBV7-9 and TRBJ1-1; D unclear. CDR3 length: 12 residues. CDR1 is SEHNR, CDR2 FQNEAQ, per germline (reference sequence). The ends were cut back, 1 base at V and 4 bases at J, with 4 bases in the middle. The CDR3 DNA is TGTGCCAGCAGCTTAGTTATCACTGAAGCTTTCTTT. Protein product: CASSLVITEAFF.

The V and J genes are TRBV4-2 and TRBJ2-7; 10 positions agree with TRBD1. CDR1 is LGHNA and CDR2 is YNFKEQ in the germline V gene. The CDR3 extends over 15 amino acids. Trimming at V came to 2 bases and at J to 3 bases, leaving 4 bases not matched to a gene. In nucleotides, the CDR3 is TGTGCCAGCAGCCAACCCGGGACAGGGGACTACGAGCAGTACTTC. It is translated as CASSQPGTGDYEQYF.

This clone has a handful of counts. CDR3 bases: TGTGCCAGCAGCTCCCACGGGAAACTTATGGGTGGCTACACCTTC. The encoded protein is CASSSHGKLMGGYTF. The V call is TRBV27, the J call TRBJ1-2; unclear D gene. Germline V gene sequence: CDR1 MNHEY, CDR2 SMNVEV (reference sequence). The CDR3 spans 15 residues. Trimming shortened V by 6 bases and J by 7 bases, and 21 bases separated the two germline ends.

This chain connects TRBV7-9 to TRBJ1-4; D call uncertain. Trimming removed 4 bases at V and 8 bases at J, with 14 bases between. CDR3 size: 14 residues. The germline V gene has CDR1 SEHNR and CDR2 FQNEAQ (reference sequence). The CDR3 DNA is TGTGCCAGCAGCTCAACGACCGGCGGGGAAAAACTGTTTTTT. Translation: CASSSTTGGEKLFF.

This chain links TRBV19 with TRBJ1-1, with D tentatively TRBD1 (5 bases). Germline values: CDR1 LNHDA, CDR2 SQIVND (reference sequence). V gave up 6 bases and J gave up 4 bases, with 15 bases separating them. This CDR3 has 14 amino acids. The CDR3, as DNA: TGTGCCAGTAGGCCTGACAGATGGAGCACTGAAGCTTTCTTT. It codes for CASRPDRWSTEAFF.

This clone occurred once. The rearrangement joins TRBV9 to TRBJ1-1, with D unclear. V was shortened by 1 base and J by 3 bases, with 10 bases between the two germline ends. This CDR3 is 14 amino acids long. CDR1 is SGDLS, CDR2 YYNGEE, per germline. In nucleotides, the CDR3 is TGTGCCAGCAGCGTAAGGGAGCGGGACACTGAAGCTTTCTTT. Protein: CASSVRERDTEAFF.

This CDR3 reads CASSSRGYEQFF. In DNA, the CDR3 is TGTGCCAGCAGCTCAAGGGGGTATGAGCAGTTCTTC. The chain recombines TRBV5-4 with TRBJ2-1, with D possibly matching TRBD1 (6 bases). CDR3 length: 12 residues. Trimming removed 3 bases at V and 8 bases at J, with 9 bases between. The V gene's germline CDR1 is SGHNT and CDR2 YYREEE (reference sequence).

The V and J genes are TRBV7-9 and TRBJ1-5; D is unclear. The germline V gene has CDR1 SEHNR and CDR2 FQNEAQ (reference sequence). This CDR3 has 13 residues. V gave up 2 bases and J gave up 4 bases, with 6 bases separating them. CDR3 amino acids: CASSLQINQPQHF. CDR3 coding DNA: TGTGCCAGCAGCTTACAGATAAATCAGCCCCAGCATTTT.

A single count supports this clone. The chain carries TRBV7-2 and TRBJ2-3, with D possibly TRBD1 on 5 matching bases. V lost 3 bases and J 5 bases, leaving 12 bases between the germline ends. CDR1 and CDR2 (germline): SGHTA, FQGNSA. CDR3 size: 14 residues. In DNA, the CDR3 is TGTGCCAGCAGCTTTGCCAGGGCAAGAGATACGCAGTATTTT. This sequence encodes CASSFARARDTQYF.

V gene TRBV28 combines with J gene TRBJ1-5; 10 bases agree with TRBD1. The length of the CDR3 is 17 residues. V lost 5 bases and J lost 4; bases outside the gene matches: 11. CDR1 MDHEN and CDR2 SYDVKM come from the germline V gene. The CDR3 region has the DNA TGTGCCAGCAGTCACCGAGGAGGGACAGGGGCAAATCAGCCCCAGCATTTT. Encoded protein: CASSHRGGTGANQPQHF.

The chain has TRBV9 and TRBJ2-7; possibly TRBD1 for D (6 bases). This CDR3 has 14 residues. Germline V gene sequence: CDR1 SGDLS, CDR2 YYNGEE. Trimming shortened V by 3 bases and J by 2 bases, and 12 bases separated the two germline ends. This CDR3 reads CASSARQVTYEQYF. CDR3 DNA: TGTGCCAGCAGCGCACGACAGGTCACCTACGAGCAGTACTTC.

The rearrangement links TRBV9 to TRBJ1-4; TRBD1 aligns across 7 bases. The germline V gene encodes CDR1 SGDLS and CDR2 YYNGEE. V was clipped by 0 bases and J by 5 bases; unmatched bases: 7. CDR3 length equals 16 residues. CDR3 region: CASSVGGGNGNEKLFF. DNA for the CDR3: TGTGCCAGCAGCGTAGGAGGGGGCAATGGGAATGAAAAACTGTTTTTT.

J is TRBJ1-1 and V is TRBV29-1; 8 bases agree with TRBD1. Germline values: CDR1 SQVTM, CDR2 ANQGSEA. The CDR3 contains 14 residues. CDR3 protein: CTGNNGQGPTEAFF. Written as DNA, the CDR3 is TGCACCGGTAATAACGGACAGGGCCCCACTGAAGCTTTCTTT.

J is TRBJ1-2 and V is TRBV7-9; D not resolved. The CDR3 runs 15 residues. Germline V gives CDR1 SEHNR, CDR2 FQNEAQ (reference sequence). Deletions cut 3 bases from V and 0 bases from J, with 11 bases between. The CDR3 region is CASSFWEKSNYGYTF. DNA of the CDR3: TGTGCCAGCAGCTTTTGGGAGAAATCTAACTATGGCTACACCTTC.